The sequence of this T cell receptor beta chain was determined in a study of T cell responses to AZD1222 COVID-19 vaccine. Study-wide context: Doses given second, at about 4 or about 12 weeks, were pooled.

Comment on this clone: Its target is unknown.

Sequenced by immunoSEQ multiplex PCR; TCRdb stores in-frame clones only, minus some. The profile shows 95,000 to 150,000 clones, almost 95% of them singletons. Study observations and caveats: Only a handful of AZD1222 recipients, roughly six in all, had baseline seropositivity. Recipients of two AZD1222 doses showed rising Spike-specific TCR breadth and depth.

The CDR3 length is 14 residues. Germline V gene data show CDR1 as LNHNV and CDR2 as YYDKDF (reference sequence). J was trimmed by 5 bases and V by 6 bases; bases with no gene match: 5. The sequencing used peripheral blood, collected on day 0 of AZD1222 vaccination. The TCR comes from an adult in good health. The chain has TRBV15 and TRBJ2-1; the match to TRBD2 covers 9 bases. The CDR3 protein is CATRDGTSNNEQFF. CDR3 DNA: TGTGCCACCAGGGACGGGACTAGCAACAATGAGCAGTTCTTC.